This T cell receptor (beta chain) was captured by sequencing in a study of patients and donors after allogeneic stem cell transplantation. Trimming left V 8 bases short and J 10 bases short, with 9 bases between. The CDR3 has 10 amino acids. This clonotype was seen repeatedly, ten times or more. TCRdb re-derived calls from the RT-PCR reads in MiXCR, one entry per CDR3 protein. This table has hundreds of thousands of distinct CDR3 sequences, roughly 17% appearing once. The clonotype was recovered from a human donor who was either an allogeneic HSCT recipient or a stem cell or donor lymphocyte infusion donor (not recorded which). It is not recorded whose cells these are; they may come from a transplant donor. The V gene is TRBV12-3 or TRBV12-4, the J gene TRBJ1-3; D unresolved. Sequencing was done on a sample of blood, either unsorted or a sorted T cell fraction (not recorded which). The CDR3 bases are TGTGCCAGCGGGGAGGCAACCATATATTTT. The encoded protein is CASGEATIYF.